These T cell receptor beta chains were read from a single sample in a study of T cells in Graves' hyperthyroidism and ophthalmopathy. One entry per CDR3 protein, called by TCRdb with MiXCR from the multiplex PCR reads. The data hold fewer than 800,000 distinct CDR3 sequences, with roughly 15% observed a single time. Sequenced: blood. The receptors were gathered from a man in his late teens or twenties with Graves' hyperthyroidism. Both conserved end residues are part of each CDR3. The D gene is left open where the match is weak. Where a row states a size, it is once, few, many or the class of an expanded clone; other rows omit it.

d_call	j_call	v_call	clone_size	cdr3_aa	cdr3_nt
TRBD2	TRBJ2-1	TRBV7-3	few	CASSRSTGGGEQFF	TGTGCCAGCAGCCGCTCGACCGGGGGGGGTGAGCAGTTCTTC
TRBD2	TRBJ2-7	TRBV20-1	few	CSARTGGRVSYEQYF	TGCAGTGCTAGAACCGGCGGGAGGGTCTCCTACGAGCAGTACTTC
TRBD2	TRBJ2-2	TRBV30	many	CAWSASGTNTGELFF	TGTGCCTGGAGTGCAAGCGGGACCAACACCGGGGAGCTGTTTTTT
.	TRBJ2-1	TRBV7-6	many	CASSPRSNEQFF	TGTGCCAGCAGCCCCCGAAGCAATGAGCAGTTCTTC
.	TRBJ1-2	TRBV27	.	CGSSLSNYGYTF	TGTGGCAGCAGTCTGTCTAACTATGGCTACACCTTC
TRBD1	TRBJ2-7	TRBV4-3	few	CASSPHGQGAYEQYF	TGCGCCAGCAGCCCCCACGGACAGGGGGCCTACGAGCAGTACTTC
.	TRBJ1-4	TRBV30	.	CAWRGKLGATNEKLFF	TGTGCCTGGAGGGGAAAACTGGGGGCGACTAATGAAAAACTGTTTTTT
TRBD1	TRBJ2-1	TRBV20-1	.	CSARVGTGGHNEQFF	TGCAGTGCTAGAGTAGGGACAGGGGGCCACAATGAGCAGTTCTTC
.	TRBJ2-7	TRBV7-9	many	CASSPRQRVSEQYF	TGTGCCAGCAGCCCGCGCCAGAGGGTAAGCGAGCAGTACTTC
TRBD1	TRBJ2-1	TRBV11-2	many	CASSHYPGQDNEQFF	TGTGCCAGCAGCCATTACCCCGGACAGGACAATGAGCAGTTCTTC
.	TRBJ2-7	TRBV3-1	few	CASSQPFGNEQYF	TGTGCCAGCAGCCAGCCTTTTGGCAACGAGCAGTACTTC
TRBD2	TRBJ2-5	TRBV7-9	many	CASSFRLAGTETQYF	TGTGCCAGCAGCTTCCGACTAGCGGGAACCGAGACCCAGTACTTC
.	TRBJ2-2	TRBV4-2	.	CASSPIPPGAAGELFF	TGTGCCAGCAGCCCCATTCCCCCGGGAGCTGCCGGGGAGCTGTTTTTT
TRBD1	TRBJ2-7	TRBV20-1	.	CSARAGTASSYEQYF	TGCAGTGCTAGAGCGGGGACAGCGAGCTCCTACGAGCAGTACTTC
.	TRBJ2-7	TRBV11-1	.	CASSLKLATSYEQYF	TGTGCCAGCAGCTTAAAGCTAGCGACCTCCTACGAGCAGTACTTC
TRBD2	TRBJ2-5	TRBV27	.	CASSRFGTSGMQETQYF	TGTGCCAGCAGTCGTTTTGGGACTAGCGGGATGCAAGAGACCCAGTACTTC
.	TRBJ2-2	TRBV13	few	CASSLGQGFGELFF	TGTGCCAGCAGCTTAGGTCAGGGGTTCGGGGAGCTGTTTTTT
.	TRBJ2-5	TRBV11-2	few	CASSQILEETQYF	TGTGCCAGCAGCCAGATACTAGAAGAGACCCAGTACTTC
.	TRBJ1-1	TRBV20-1	many	CSAGDFRTPNTEAFF	TGCAGTGCTGGAGATTTCCGGACACCGAACACTGAAGCTTTCTTT
.	TRBJ2-1	TRBV7-8	few	CASSPGPNNEQFF	TGTGCCAGCAGCCCGGGACCAAACAATGAGCAGTTCTTC
.	TRBJ2-4	TRBV6-2/TRBV6-3	many	CASWDEAKNIQYF	TGTGCCAGTTGGGACGAAGCCAAAAACATTCAGTACTTC
.	TRBJ2-7	TRBV20-1	.	CSFRGAANKQYF	TGCAGTTTCAGGGGCGCAGCCAACAAGCAGTACTTC
TRBD1	TRBJ2-1	TRBV5-1	.	CASSFQTGGRNEQFF	TGCGCCAGCAGCTTTCAAACAGGGGGTCGCAATGAGCAGTTCTTC
.	TRBJ2-5	TRBV19	many	CASSPGPETQYF	TGTGCCAGTAGTCCGGGTCCGGAGACCCAGTACTTC
.	TRBJ1-3	TRBV9	few	CASSASGVGNTIYF	TGTGCCAGCAGCGCCTCGGGTGTTGGAAACACCATATATTTT
TRBD1	TRBJ1-3	TRBV19	.	CASNPGGSYSGNTIYF	TGTGCCAGTAACCCAGGGGGTTCGTACTCTGGAAACACCATATATTTT
TRBD1	TRBJ1-1	TRBV5-1	.	CASSLQGAANTEAFF	TGCGCCAGCAGCTTACAGGGGGCGGCGAACACTGAAGCTTTCTTT
TRBD2	TRBJ2-5	TRBV6-2/TRBV6-3	many	CASSYGLAGGETQYF	TGTGCCAGCAGTTACGGTCTAGCGGGAGGAGAGACCCAGTACTTC
TRBD2	TRBJ2-1	TRBV9	many	CASSVETGGSYNEQFF	TGTGCCAGCAGCGTAGAAACGGGAGGCTCCTACAATGAGCAGTTCTTC
.	TRBJ1-4	TRBV2	many	CASRAQGTNEKLFF	TGTGCCAGCAGAGCGCAGGGAACTAATGAAAAACTGTTTTTT
.	TRBJ2-6	TRBV2	few	CASSPPGLLSSGANVLTF	TGTGCCAGCAGCCCCCCGGGACTCCTGAGCTCTGGGGCCAACGTCCTGACTTTC
.	TRBJ2-7	TRBV20-1	few	CSARPPWTPEGTEQYF	TGCAGTGCTAGGCCCCCTTGGACTCCAGAGGGAACCGAGCAGTACTTC
.	TRBJ2-3	TRBV19	.	CASSMRPASTDTQYF	TGTGCCAGTAGTATGCGGCCAGCTAGCACAGATACGCAGTATTTT
.	TRBJ1-5	TRBV12-3/TRBV12-4	many	CASSFGGGPQHF	TGTGCCAGCAGTTTCGGAGGGGGGCCCCAGCATTTT
.	TRBJ1-2	TRBV30	many	CAWSDSYFSHGYTF	TGTGCCTGGAGTGACAGTTATTTTAGTCATGGCTACACCTTC
TRBD2	TRBJ2-1	TRBV20-1	many	CSAAGLGNEQFF	TGCAGTGCCGCGGGACTAGGGAATGAGCAGTTCTTC
.	TRBJ2-5	TRBV2	many	CASSEQGRDTQYF	TGTGCCAGCAGTGAACAGGGAAGAGATACCCAGTACTTC
TRBD2	TRBJ2-5	TRBV5-1	many	CASSPQSGGGETQYF	TGCGCCAGCAGCCCCCAGAGCGGGGGGGGCGAGACCCAGTACTTC
TRBD2	TRBJ2-7	TRBV14	few	CASSQDTAGGPKQYF	TGTGCCAGCAGCCAAGATACAGCGGGAGGGCCTAAGCAGTACTTC
TRBD2	TRBJ2-1	TRBV19	.	CASSLRGTSGIGDNEQFF	TGTGCCAGTAGTCTAAGGGGGACTAGCGGGATCGGCGACAATGAGCAGTTCTTC
TRBD1	TRBJ2-3	TRBV20-1	many	CSAARTGTSTDTQYF	TGCAGTGCCGCCCGGACAGGGACCAGCACAGATACGCAGTATTTT
.	TRBJ1-6	TRBV27	many	CASRLRGGNSPLHF	TGTGCCAGCCGGCTGAGGGGAGGTAATTCACCCCTCCACTTT